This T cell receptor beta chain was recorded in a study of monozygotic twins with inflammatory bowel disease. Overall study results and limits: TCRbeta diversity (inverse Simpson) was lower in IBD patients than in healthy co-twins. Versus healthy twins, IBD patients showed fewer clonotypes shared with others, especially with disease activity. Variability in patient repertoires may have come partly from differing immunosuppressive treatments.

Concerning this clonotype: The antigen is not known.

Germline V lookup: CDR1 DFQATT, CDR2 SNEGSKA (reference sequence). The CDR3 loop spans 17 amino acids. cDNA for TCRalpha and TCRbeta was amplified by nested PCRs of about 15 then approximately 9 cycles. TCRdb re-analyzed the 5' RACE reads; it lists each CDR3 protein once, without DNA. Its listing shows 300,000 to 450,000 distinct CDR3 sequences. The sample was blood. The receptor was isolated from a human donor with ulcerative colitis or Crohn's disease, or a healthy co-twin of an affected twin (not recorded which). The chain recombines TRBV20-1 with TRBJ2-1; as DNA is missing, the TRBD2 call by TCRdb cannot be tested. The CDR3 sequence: CSAIYIRGLQGYNEQFF.